The 24 T cell receptor beta chains reported below all come from one sample, sequenced in a study of vaccination and CD4 T cells after COVID-19 (dated 2022 in TCRdb). The time point tag for this specimen amounts to: late sampling 161 to 241 days after vaccination in a few convalescent patients. The sample's treatment or condition, from its label and the paper: roughly nine-day PBMC culture with coronavirus spike peptide pools or control peptides (ViraFEST assay). Library preparation used PCR. The listed sequencing device is Illumina iSeq 100. DNA from cultured CD4+ T cells was subjected to TCR sequencing with the Oncomine TCR Beta short-read assay at the Johns Hopkins FTIC core. The raw public data were reprocessed by TCRdb itself: fastp quality trimming at Q25, MiXCR clonotype calling, in-frame beta chains only. Each entry is one CDR3 protein sequence, shown with its most common DNA and genes. This sample is represented by tens of thousands of distinct CDR3 sequences; 32% of them were singletons. In total, the top ten clones hold 10% to 12% of the sample.

The antigens for these receptors are not known. The sequences come from CD4+ T cells from blood, cultured in vitro, collected about 7 months after SARS-CoV-2 vaccination. The receptors originated from a human donor who had recovered from COVID-19.

The DNA of the CDR3 is TGTGCCAGCAGCCCAGAATCAGATACGCAGTATTTT. This encodes CASSPESDTQYF. The chain uses TRBV7-9 and TRBJ2-3; D is undetermined. Germline CDR1 SEHNR, CDR2 FQNEAQ (reference sequence). CDR3 length: 12 residues. V was trimmed by 5 bases and J by 4 bases, leaving 7 bases between them. Together with reference TRBV7-9 and TRBJ2-3, the CDR3 gives the full variable domain: DTGVSQNPRHKITKRGQNVTFRCDPISEHNRLYWYRQTLGQGPEFLTYFQNEAQLEKSRLLSDRFSAERPKGSFSTLEIQRTEQGDSAMYLCASSPESDTQYFGPGTRLTVL.

This clonotype qualifies as medium-sized. The chain couples TRBV7-2 to TRBJ1-2, with TRBD1 identical over 7 bases. The CDR3 extends over 15 amino acids. The V gene's germline CDR1 is SGHTA and CDR2 FQGNSA. V lost 1 base and J lost 6; bases outside the gene matches: 8. The CDR3 DNA sequence: TGTGCCAGCAGCTTAGGATCGTTACAGGGGAATGGCTACACCTTC. It is translated as CASSLGSLQGNGYTF.

This chain links TRBV9 with TRBJ1-6, with D perhaps matching TRBD1 (5 bases). In germline, CDR1 is SGDLS, CDR2 YYNGEE. The germline V and J ends were trimmed by 4 bases and 7 bases, with 12 bases remaining between them. This CDR3 contains 14 residues. CDR3 in DNA: TGTGCCAGCAGCCCCCGGGGGGGGAATTCACCCCTCCACTTT. Its translation is CASSPRGGNSPLHF.

The rearrangement links TRBV11-3 to TRBJ2-7; 9 nucleotides match TRBD2. There are 15 residues in the CDR3. J lost 2 bases, V lost 5 bases, and 7 bases had no gene match. Germline V gene data show CDR1 as SGHNT and CDR2 as YENEEA. CDR3 residues: CASSLSGRGTYEQYF. Written as DNA, the CDR3 is TGTGCCAGCAGCCTTAGCGGGAGAGGGACCTACGAGCAGTACTTC.

This sequence joins TRBV9 and TRBJ2-5; TRBD2 agrees at 7 bases. V gave up 0 bases and J gave up 5 bases; unmatched junction bases: 7. The CDR3 is 15 amino acids. Per the germline V gene, CDR1 is SGDLS and CDR2 is YYNGEE. The CDR3 protein is CASSVAAGVQETQYF. CDR3 DNA: TGTGCCAGCAGCGTAGCCGCGGGAGTTCAGGAGACCCAGTACTTC.

V gene TRBV20-1 combines with J gene TRBJ2-7; 9 nucleotides agree with TRBD2. The CDR3 runs to 16 residues. In germline, CDR1 is DFQATT, CDR2 SNEGSKA (reference sequence). The junction had 10 bases not matched to a gene; V was cut back by 2 bases and J by 2 bases. CDR3 protein: CSARTISGGKPYEQYF. CDR3 DNA sequence: TGCAGTGCTAGAACGATTAGCGGGGGAAAACCCTACGAGCAGTACTTC.

This clonotype showed up just a few times. V and J are TRBV10-3 and TRBJ1-1; D gene uncertain. From germline, CDR1 is ENHRY and CDR2 SYGVKD. The CDR3 runs to 13 residues. The V gene lost 4 bases and the J gene lost 0 bases, with 6 bases spanning the gap. This CDR3 is CAISGQMNTEAFF. The CDR3, as DNA: TGTGCCATCAGTGGGCAGATGAACACTGAAGCTTTCTTT.

This clonotype came up a few times. The chain links TRBV6-2 or TRBV6-3 to TRBJ2-5; 10 positions agree with TRBD2. The V gene's germline CDR1 is MNHEY and CDR2 SVGEGT. The CDR3 consists of 15 residues. J lost 3 bases, V lost 2 bases, and 3 bases had no gene match. CDR3 sequence (DNA): TGTGCCAGCAGTTACCGTCTAGCGGGAGAAGAGACCCAGTACTTC. This translates into CASSYRLAGEETQYF.

This clonotype was counted only a few times. The chain couples TRBV6-5 to TRBJ1-1, with D perhaps matching TRBD1 (5 bases). V shed 0 bases and J shed 5 bases, with 10 bases lying between them. The CDR3 extends over 14 amino acids. The V gene's germline CDR1 is MNHEY and CDR2 SVGAGI. CDR3 protein: CASSYSAGRTEAFF. CDR3 nucleotides: TGTGCCAGCAGTTACTCTGCAGGGCGAACTGAAGCTTTCTTT.

The chain uses TRBV7-2 and TRBJ2-5, with 10 bases that match TRBD1. Trimming took 3 bases from V and 4 from J; bases not matched to a gene: 11. This CDR3 contains 17 residues. Germline-derived CDR1 and CDR2 are SGHTA and FQGNSA. CDR3: CASSFRDRGGWVETQYF. In nucleotides, the CDR3 is TGTGCCAGCAGCTTCCGGGACAGGGGTGGTTGGGTAGAGACCCAGTACTTC.

In its sample, this clonotype was seen a few times. The gene calls are TRBV20-1 and TRBJ2-7; 12 bases fit TRBD2. The germline V gene has CDR1 DFQATT and CDR2 SNEGSKA (reference sequence). The CDR3 has 13 residues. V was clipped by 6 bases and J by 5 bases; unmatched bases: 5. The CDR3, as DNA: TGCAGTGCGTGGACTAGCGGGATGAACGAGCAGTACTTC. This translates into CSAWTSGMNEQYF.

This chain joins TRBV5-1 and TRBJ2-1; a possible D gene is TRBD2 (6 bases). The CDR3 contains 15 residues. Trimming stripped 4 bases from V and 5 bases from J, with 16 bases between. Germline lookup yields CDR1 SGHRS and CDR2 YFSETQ. As DNA, the CDR3 is TGCGCCAGCAGCCCGCGGGACTGGCAAGACAATGAGCAGTTCTTC. Protein product: CASSPRDWQDNEQFF.

This clonotype was detected only a few times. This chain uses TRBV15 with TRBJ2-2, with a weak D call TRBD2 (6 bases). Germline V gene lookup returns CDR1 LNHNV and CDR2 YYDKDF (reference sequence). Trimming left V 3 bases short and J 8 bases short, with 13 bases between. CDR3 size: 14 residues. CDR3 loop: CATSRGLDKGELFF. The CDR3 DNA is TGTGCCACCAGCAGGGGACTCGATAAAGGGGAGCTGTTTTTT.

The V call is TRBV10-3, the J call TRBJ1-2; weak D call: TRBD1 (5 bases). CDR1 is ENHRY, CDR2 SYGVKD, per germline. The CDR3 totals 13 residues. V lost 4 bases to trimming and J lost 2 bases, with 8 bases between them. CDR3 loop: CAISGRANYGYTF. The CDR3 nucleotides are TGTGCCATCAGTGGCAGGGCGAACTATGGCTACACCTTC.

This clonotype occurred a few times. The chain links TRBV6-5 to TRBJ2-7; the match to TRBD2 covers 8 bases. Unmatched junction bases numbered 11, after V lost 1 base and J lost 0 bases. Germline loops: CDR1 MNHEY, CDR2 SVGAGI. The CDR3 runs 18 residues. The CDR3 spells CASSYLGATSGFSYEQYF. The CDR3 DNA reads TGTGCCAGCAGTTACTTGGGGGCCACTAGCGGCTTCTCCTACGAGCAGTACTTC.

The chain combines TRBV19 with TRBJ1-2; possible D gene TRBD1, 5 bases. Trimming removed 7 bases at V and 3 bases at J, with 15 bases between. This CDR3 region has 14 residues. Germline-derived CDR1 and CDR2 are LNHDA and SQIVND (reference sequence). CDR3 nucleotides: TGTGCCAGTAAAGGGCCAGGGTCTTACTATGGCTACACCTTC. It specifies CASKGPGSYYGYTF.

V and J are TRBV29-1 and TRBJ1-1, with D hard to call. This CDR3 has 15 residues. Looked up from germline, CDR1 is SQVTM and CDR2 is ANQGSEA. Trimming pared 4 bases from V and 0 bases from J, leaving 15 bases between. CDR3 residues: CSVAPGWGMNTEAFF. The CDR3 DNA sequence: TGCAGCGTTGCCCCGGGGTGGGGAATGAACACTGAAGCTTTCTTT.

This rearrangement joins TRBV6-2 or TRBV6-3 to TRBJ2-5, with 7 bases fitting TRBD2. V dropped 2 bases and J dropped 2; count of bases not matched to a gene: 17. Germline V gene lookup returns CDR1 MNHEY and CDR2 SVGEGT. The CDR3 length is 19 residues. The CDR3 is CASSYPIPLLAPGQETQYF. The CDR3 region has the DNA TGTGCCAGCAGTTACCCGATACCTCTACTAGCGCCGGGACAAGAGACCCAGTACTTC.

This chain joins TRBV2 and TRBJ2-3, with D maybe TRBD2 (6 bases). The germline gives CDR1 SNHLY, CDR2 FYNNEI. V was clipped by 4 bases and J by 4 bases, with 12 bases between them. This CDR3 is 14 amino acids long. The DNA for the CDR3 is TGTGCCAGCAGTGCTGAGCGGGTCCCAGATACGCAGTATTTT. The encoded protein is CASSAERVPDTQYF.

Only a few counts were recorded for this clonotype. The chain recombines TRBV6-8 with TRBJ1-5; D is possibly TRBD1 (5 bases). Trimming cost V 4 bases and J 1 base, with 17 bases left between them. This CDR3 region has 17 residues. CDR1 and CDR2 from the germline V gene are MNHGY and SAAAGT. The DNA for the CDR3 is TGTGCCAGCAGTTCCCCATCAAACCGGGACAGCAATCAGCCCCAGCATTTT. Translation: CASSSPSNRDSNQPQHF.

Relative to its sample, this clonotype is medium-sized. The gene calls are TRBV15 and TRBJ1-2, with D maybe TRBD1 (6 bases). The germline gives CDR1 LNHNV, CDR2 YYDKDF (reference sequence). This CDR3 is built from 15 residues. Trimming took 0 bases from V and 8 from J, leaving 16 bases between them. CDR3 nucleotides: TGTGCCACCAGCAGAGATGTAGGACAGCCGCGGGGCTACACCTTC. Translating it yields CATSRDVGQPRGYTF. The full variable domain, completed using reference TRBV15 and TRBJ1-2, is DAMVIQNPRYQVTQFGKPVTLSCSQTLNHNVMYWYQQKSSQAPKLLFHYYDKDFNNEADTPDNFQSRRPNTSFCFLDIRSPGLGDTAMYLCATSRDVGQPRGYTFGSGTRLTVV.

By share, this clonotype counts as medium-sized. The CDR3 reads CSAMHGKGTGELFF. The CDR3 DNA reads as TGCAGTGCTATGCATGGGAAGGGCACCGGGGAGCTGTTTTTT. V usage is TRBV20-1 and J usage is TRBJ2-2; D not certain. Trimming removed 4 bases at V and 4 bases at J, with 13 bases between. This CDR3 is 14 amino acids long. CDR1 and CDR2 from the germline V gene are DFQATT and SNEGSKA (reference sequence).

By share, this clonotype counts as medium-sized. The chain links TRBV6-2 or TRBV6-3 to TRBJ2-5; D unresolved. The V end was cut by 7 bases, the J end by 5 bases, with 23 bases between. This CDR3 spans 16 amino acids. Germline V gives CDR1 MNHEY, CDR2 SVGEGT. CDR3 amino acids: CASKERRWRMGETQYF. CDR3 nucleotide sequence: TGTGCCAGCAAAGAGAGGCGGTGGCGGATGGGGGAGACCCAGTACTTC.

The rearrangement joins TRBV7-3 to TRBJ2-2; D unclear. V lost 5 bases and J lost 6, with 16 bases in between. The CDR3 runs to 15 residues. The germline gives CDR1 SGHTA, CDR2 FQGTGA. The CDR3 loop is CASSTAAVGAGELFF. CDR3 bases: TGTGCCAGCAGCACGGCCGCGGTGGGCGCCGGGGAGCTGTTTTTT.